This TCR beta chain came from a study of T cell changes during pregnancy in multiple sclerosis (dated by TCRdb to about 2019). With respect to the entire study: The study looked at changes in the T cell repertoire across pregnancy in women with multiple sclerosis.

The CDR3 goes from the cysteine to the phenylalanine over 14 residues. Just the 42-base CDR3 DNA is kept, in frame starting at base 1. At the junction V is shortened by 8 bases and J by 1 base; bases outside the gene matches: 6. CDR1 SNHLY and CDR2 FYNNEI are derived from the germline V gene. In regard to this clone: Its antigen target is currently unknown. Per-base quality was not reported, and no clone a single base away is much larger than it.

Libraries came from the immunoSEQ multiplex PCR assay. TCRdb provides this immuneACCESS table in a form limited to in-frame rearrangements. Some clones are lacking; in checked studies, under half of them reflect an unresolved V gene, and why the rest are absent is not known. This sample holds some 97,000 clones; about 92% were observed only once. The top ten hold roughly 1.2% of the sample. The sequence was obtained from a female donor with multiple sclerosis, enrolled in a pregnancy study. The chain was built from TRBV2 and TRBJ1-2; TRBD1 matches 8 bases in the middle. Sequencing was performed on peripheral blood, taken in the second trimester of pregnancy. The nucleotides read TGTGCCAGCGTTGGGACAGGCTTTAACTATGGCTACACCTTC. Protein translation: CASVGTGFNYGYTF. Beyond the CDR3, the reference TRBV2 and TRBJ1-2 genes provide the residues; the full variable domain reads: EPEVTQTPSHQVTQMGQEVILRCVPISNHLYFYWYRQILGQKVEFLVSFYNNEISEKSEIFDDQFSVERPDGSNFTLKIRSTKLEDSAMYFCASVGTGFNYGYTFGSGTRLTVV.